This T cell receptor beta chain was identified in a study of blood T cell repertoires in COVID-19. Study background: Sample material is recorded as cDNA or gDNA derived from T cells, B-cell-depleted T cells, or PBMCs.

This CDR3 is 13 amino acids long. V dropped 10 bases and J dropped 1 base, with 11 bases sitting between them. Germline lookup yields CDR1 ENHRY and CDR2 SYGVKD. Some clones are missing from TCRdb's copy, which holds only in-frame ones; the method was immunoSEQ multiplex PCR. The repertoire holds about 190,000 clones, with under 85% as singletons. The chain joins TRBV10-3 to TRBJ2-1; possibly TRBD1 for D (6 bases). Sequencing input: peripheral blood. This TCR derives from a woman aged 40 to 50 with acute or convalescent COVID-19. CDR3 amino acids: CATQGLSYNEQFF. The CDR3 nucleotides read TGTGCCACACAGGGATTGTCCTACAATGAGCAGTTCTTC.